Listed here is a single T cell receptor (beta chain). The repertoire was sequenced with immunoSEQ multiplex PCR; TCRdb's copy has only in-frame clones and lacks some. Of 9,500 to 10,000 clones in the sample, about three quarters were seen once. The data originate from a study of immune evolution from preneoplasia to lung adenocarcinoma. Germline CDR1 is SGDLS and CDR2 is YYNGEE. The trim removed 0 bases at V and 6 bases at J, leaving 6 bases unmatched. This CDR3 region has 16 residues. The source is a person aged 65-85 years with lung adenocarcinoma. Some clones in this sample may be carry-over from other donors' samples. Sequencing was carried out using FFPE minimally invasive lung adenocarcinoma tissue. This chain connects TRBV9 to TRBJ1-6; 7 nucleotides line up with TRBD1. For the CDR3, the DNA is TGTGCCAGCAGCGTAGGACAGGGCGCCGGTAATTCACCCCTCCACTTT. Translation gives CASSVGQGAGNSPLHF.